These T cell receptor beta chains were read from a single sample in a study of shared clonotypes between healthy human individuals. The protocol was immunoSEQ multiplex PCR, while the TCRdb copy is restricted to in-frame clones and leaves out a portion. The sample includes some 2,100,000 clones, under 95% of them seen just once. Sequenced input: naive CD8+ T cells from PBMCs. The receptors shown here come from a man younger than 30 in good health. Some clones in this sample may be carry-over from other donors' samples. Each CDR3 is given with its conserved first and last residue. The D gene is left open where the match is weak. The size entry is marked missing in some rows and otherwise reads once, few, many or a size class.

21 - TRBJ1-1 TRBV18 TRBD1 TGTGCCAGCTCACCACGGGAGGGGGCGACACACCGCGGGGGTCTGAACACTGAAGCTTTCTTT CASSPREGATHRGGLNTEAFF
12 - TRBJ2-1 TRBV5-1 TRBD2 TGCGCCAGCAGCGCGGGGGGCAATGAGCAGTTCTTC CASSAGGNEQFF
14 - TRBJ1-1 TRBV27 - TGTGCCAGCAGTTGGGTGGCAGGGAACACTGAAGCTTTCTTT CASSWVAGNTEAFF
15 - TRBJ1-5 TRBV7-9 - TGTGCCAGCAGCCATGGGGTTGAGAATTTGGAGCCCCAGCATTTT CASSHGVENLEPQHF
13 - TRBJ1-1 TRBV19 - TGTGCCAGTAGTATTTTTATGAACACTGAAGCTTTCTTT CASSIFMNTEAFF
16 - TRBJ1-1 TRBV28 - TGTGCCAGCAGTTTACCCCCCTCAGGGGCGAACACTGAAGCTTTCTTT CASSLPPSGANTEAFF
13 - TRBJ1-1 TRBV14 - TGTGCCAGCAGCCAGGGTCGGGGAGGGGGAGCTTTCTTT CASSQGRGGGAFF
16 - TRBJ1-1 TRBV7-9 - TGTGCCAGCAGCCCTCCACCGGTGGGGATGAACACTGAAGCTTTCTTT CASSPPPVGMNTEAFF
13 - TRBJ2-4 TRBV5-6 - TGTGCCAGCAGTCTAGGGGACTTCACCCACAAGTACTTC CASSLGDFTHKYF
20 once TRBJ2-2 TRBV15 - TGTGCCACCAGCACCCCGTCGCCGAAGGCGCCAGTCACGAACACCGGGGAGCTGTTTTTT CATSTPSPKAPVTNTGELFF
14 - TRBJ2-7 TRBV29-1 TRBD2 TGCAGCGCCGTAGGGCTAGCGGGCCCCTACGAGCAGTACTTC CSAVGLAGPYEQYF
15 - TRBJ1-5 TRBV2 - TGTGCCAGCAGTGAACCCCCCTATAGCAATCAGCCCCAGCATTTT CASSEPPYSNQPQHF
14 - TRBJ1-2 TRBV5-1 - TGCGCCAGCAGCCTGGGGGAGGGCCTCTATGGCTACACCTTC CASSLGEGLYGYTF
15 - TRBJ2-1 TRBV2 - TGTGCCAGCAGTCCCCTGGTAGGCATGAACAATGAGCAGTTCTTC CASSPLVGMNNEQFF
13 - TRBJ2-1 TRBV27 - TGTGCCAGCAGTTTCTTGGGGGGCAATGAGCAGTTCTTC CASSFLGGNEQFF
13 - TRBJ2-5 TRBV5-5 - TGTGCCAGCAGCTTGTGGTCAAAAGAGACCCAGTACTTC CASSLWSKETQYF
12 few TRBJ2-2 TRBV19 - TGTGCCAGTAGTCACAGCACCGGGGAGCTGTTTTTT CASSHSTGELFF
17 once TRBJ1-3 TRBV6-1 - TGTGCCAGCAGTGAATTGAGAGGGCCGAGCTCTGGAAACACCATATATTTT CASSELRGPSSGNTIYF
12 - TRBJ2-1 TRBV27 - TGTGCCAGCAGAGGCTCGATGAATGAGCAGTTCTTC CASRGSMNEQFF
11 few TRBJ1-1 TRBV5-6 - TGTGCCAGCAGCGTGGGGACTGAAGCTTTCTTT CASSVGTEAFF